Below, 18 T cell receptor beta chains from the same sample are listed, as sequenced in a study of identical twins. TCRdb processed the 5' RACE reads anew with MiXCR; each CDR3 protein has one entry. The sample has roughly 500,000 distinct CDR3 sequences; about 20% are singletons. These data were likewise used in another study, on T cells expressing NK-cell markers.

Sequencing input: CD4+ T cells sorted from blood. The receptors stem from a woman aged 18-29 years in good health.

This chain links TRBV12-3 or TRBV12-4 with TRBJ2-5, with 7 bases fitting TRBD1. The CDR3 has 15 amino acids. Germline trimming cut 8 bases from V and 5 bases from J; bases unmatched to any gene: 14. The chain's CDR3 is CASATLLGRGETQYF. CDR3 sequence (DNA): TGTGCCAGCGCAACCCTCCTGGGCAGGGGGGAGACCCAGTACTTC.

This chain connects TRBV15 to TRBJ2-5, with a weak D call TRBD2 (5 bases). V lost 4 bases and J lost 5, with 11 bases in between. CDR1 is LNHNV and CDR2 is YYDKDF in the germline V gene (reference sequence). The CDR3 is 13 amino acids. DNA for the CDR3: TGTGCCACCAGCACGAGGGCACAGGAGACCCAGTACTTC. It codes for CATSTRAQETQYF.

Only a few counts were recorded for this clonotype. The chain links TRBV9 to TRBJ2-3; D ambiguous. CDR3 size: 14 residues. The V end lost 4 bases, the J end lost 2 bases, and 11 bases lay between the germline ends. CDR1 is SGDLS, CDR2 YYNGEE, per germline. For the CDR3, the DNA is TGTGCCAGCAGCCCCACTACTTACACAGATACGCAGTATTTT. Amino acids: CASSPTTYTDTQYF.

This chain uses TRBV29-1 with TRBJ2-3, with TRBD1 matching over 12 bases. This CDR3 is built from 16 residues. The V gene's germline CDR1 is SQVTM and CDR2 ANQGSEA. Trimming at V came to 6 bases and at J to 4 bases, leaving 11 bases not matched to a gene. CDR3 DNA sequence: TGCAGCGTGATCAAACCGGGACAGGGGGCCGCAGATACGCAGTATTTT. Protein sequence: CSVIKPGQGAADTQYF.

This clonotype was counted once. The gene calls are TRBV5-1 and TRBJ1-2, with D possibly matching TRBD1 (5 bases). This CDR3 has 14 residues. The V gene lost 0 bases and the J gene lost 5 bases, with 11 bases spanning the gap. CDR1 and CDR2 (germline): SGHRS, YFSETQ. Here the CDR3 reads CASSLGVDTYGYTF. The CDR3 nucleotides are TGCGCCAGCAGCTTGGGGGTGGACACGTATGGCTACACCTTC.

The chain has TRBV12-3 or TRBV12-4 and TRBJ2-7; D is unclear. Trimming took 3 bases from V and 2 from J, leaving 14 bases between them. The CDR3 totals 15 residues. CDR3 in amino acids: CASSFGLVHPYEQYF. The CDR3 DNA sequence: TGTGCCAGCAGTTTCGGGCTAGTTCACCCCTACGAGCAGTACTTC.

This chain connects TRBV24-1 to TRBJ1-1; TRBD1 aligns across 7 bases. Germline assignment: CDR1 KGHDR and CDR2 SFDVKD. The V gene end was trimmed by 2 bases and the J gene end by 10 bases; junction bases not matched to a gene: 9. The CDR3 totals 14 residues. CDR3 sequence (DNA): TGTGCCACCAGTGATTGGAGGGACAGCGTAGGAGCTTTCTTT. Translated, it gives CATSDWRDSVGAFF.

The rearrangement joins TRBV7-8 to TRBJ1-4; D unclear. Trimming pared 3 bases from V and 4 bases from J, leaving 12 bases between. The CDR3 length is 15 residues. CDR1 and CDR2 from the germline V gene are SGHVS and FQNEAQ. Written as DNA, the CDR3 is TGTGCCAGCAGCTTGGGGTCCAAAGTTAATGAAAAACTGTTTTTT. It yields the protein CASSLGSKVNEKLFF.

This clonotype was found many times. The chain is built from TRBV10-3 and TRBJ1-5, with D unclear. The germline V and J ends were trimmed by 10 bases and 8 bases, with 18 bases remaining between them. The CDR3 is made up of 13 amino acids. Germline V CDR1 and CDR2: ENHRY, SYGVKD. CDR3 DNA: TGTGCCACCCAGATGGGCAGGTTAGAGCCCCAGCATTTT. Amino acids: CATQMGRLEPQHF.

Only a few counts were recorded for this clonotype. The rearrangement uses TRBV20-1 and TRBJ2-5; D is possibly TRBD1 (5 bases). The germline V gene encodes CDR1 DFQATT and CDR2 SNEGSKA (reference sequence). The CDR3 sequence is 14 residues long. Trimming took 0 bases from V and 1 from J, leaving 9 bases between them. The DNA for the CDR3 is TGCAGTGCTAGAGATCAGGGTCGCCAAGAGACCCAGTACTTC. Residues: CSARDQGRQETQYF.

The genes are TRBV2 and TRBJ2-1; 8 bases match TRBD2. The CDR3 consists of 19 residues. Per the germline V gene, CDR1 is SNHLY and CDR2 is FYNNEI. Germline trimming cut 1 base from V and 4 bases from J; bases unmatched to any gene: 15. CDR3 sequence: CASSEVRGAGALTYNEQFF. The CDR3 DNA reads TGTGCCAGCAGTGAAGTAAGGGGAGCGGGAGCCCTCACGTACAATGAGCAGTTCTTC. Using reference TRBV2 and TRBJ2-1 for the parts outside the CDR3, the full variable domain is EPEVTQTPSHQVTQMGQEVILRCVPISNHLYFYWYRQILGQKVEFLVSFYNNEISEKSEIFDDQFSVERPDGSNFTLKIRSTKLEDSAMYFCASSEVRGAGALTYNEQFFGPGTRLTVL.

The CDR3 protein is CASSFMGRGSEAFF. The CDR3 DNA reads as TGTGCCAGCAGTTTCATGGGAAGGGGATCTGAAGCTTTCTTT. The chain has TRBV12-3 or TRBV12-4 and TRBJ1-1; TRBD1 is a possible D gene (5 bases). Trimming took 3 bases from V and 6 from J, leaving 14 bases between them. This CDR3 is built from 14 residues.

This clonotype was picked up a small number of times. This chain links TRBV5-1 with TRBJ2-5; 7 nucleotides line up with TRBD2. Looked up from germline, CDR1 is SGHRS and CDR2 is YFSETQ. With V trimmed by 6 bases and J by 4 bases, 15 bases remained unmatched. This CDR3 contains 16 residues. The CDR3 protein is CASIPAGVLGTETQYF. The CDR3 DNA reads as TGCGCCAGCATCCCCGCGGGGGTCCTCGGGACAGAGACCCAGTACTTC.

This clonotype was counted at least ten times. The CDR3 DNA follows: TGTGCCAGCACCCCTGGGTCCTACGAGCAGTACTTC. Translated: CASTPGSYEQYF. The rearrangement uses TRBV12-3 or TRBV12-4 and TRBJ2-7; D is undetermined. The V gene lost 7 bases and the J gene lost 1 base, with 8 bases spanning the gap. The CDR3 loop spans 12 amino acids.

In its sample, this clonotype was seen many times. This chain joins TRBV5-1 and TRBJ2-7; a possible D gene is TRBD1 (6 bases). The CDR3 runs 16 residues. Germline V gene data show CDR1 as SGHRS and CDR2 as YFSETQ. V lost 3 bases and J 0 bases, leaving 16 bases between the germline ends. This chain's CDR3 is CASSSGTSDRSYEQYF. The CDR3 bases are TGCGCCAGCAGCTCCGGGACATCAGACCGCTCCTACGAGCAGTACTTC. Together with reference TRBV5-1 and TRBJ2-7, the CDR3 gives the full variable domain: KAGVTQTPRYLIKTRGQQVTLSCSPISGHRSVSWYQQTPGQGLQFLFEYFSETQRNKGNFPGRFSGRQFSNSRSEMNVSTLELGDSALYLCASSSGTSDRSYEQYFGPGTRLTVT.

This clonotype was seen a few times. The V and J genes are TRBV20-1 and TRBJ2-1; 10 bases agree with TRBD1. This CDR3 spans 16 amino acids. V lost 0 bases to trimming and J lost 7 bases; unmatched junction nucleotides: 9. Germline V lookup: CDR1 DFQATT, CDR2 SNEGSKA (reference sequence). This chain's CDR3 is CSARDGRTGGRNEQFF. CDR3 DNA sequence: TGCAGTGCTAGAGATGGCAGGACAGGGGGGAGGAATGAGCAGTTCTTC.

This clonotype showed up just a few times. CDR3 sequence (DNA): TGCGCCAGCAGCTTTGGAGGAGGTGGGGCCAACGTCCTGACTTTC. It encodes CASSFGGGGANVLTF. The gene calls are TRBV5-1 and TRBJ2-6, with a tentative D call TRBD2 (5 bases). Germline V gene sequence: CDR1 SGHRS, CDR2 YFSETQ. V lost 2 bases and J 3 bases, leaving 9 bases between the germline ends. This CDR3 is built from 15 residues.

In its sample, this clonotype was seen a few times. This sequence joins TRBV12-3 or TRBV12-4 and TRBJ2-2; 7 nucleotides match TRBD2. Losses at the gene ends were 6 bases for V and 7 bases for J; bases not matched to a gene: 5. This CDR3 has 13 amino acids. The CDR3 region is CASRWGGIGELFF. The CDR3 DNA sequence: TGTGCCAGCAGGTGGGGGGGAATCGGGGAGCTGTTTTTT.